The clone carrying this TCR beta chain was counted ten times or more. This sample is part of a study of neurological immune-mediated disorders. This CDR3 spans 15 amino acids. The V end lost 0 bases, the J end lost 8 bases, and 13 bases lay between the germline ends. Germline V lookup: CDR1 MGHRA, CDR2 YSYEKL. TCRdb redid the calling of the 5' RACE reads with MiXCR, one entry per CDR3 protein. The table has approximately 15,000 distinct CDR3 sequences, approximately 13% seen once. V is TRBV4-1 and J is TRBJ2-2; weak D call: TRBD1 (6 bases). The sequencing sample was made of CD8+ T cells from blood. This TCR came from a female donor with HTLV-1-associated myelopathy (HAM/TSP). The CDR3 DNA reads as TGCGCCAGCAGCCAAGAGTTCAGGGACATGGGGGAGCTGTTTTTT. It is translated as CASSQEFRDMGELFF.